A single sample gave rise to the 28 T cell receptor beta chains below, sequenced in a study of spatial heterogeneity in lung cancer. As to time point: sample taken at primary tumor resection. TCRdb reprocessed the 5' RACE reads via MiXCR and lists one record per CDR3 protein. The sample yields several thousand distinct CDR3 sequences, less than 6.5% seen once. This specimen consisted of normal lung tissue next to the tumor, obtained at surgery. These receptors all come from a female donor with early-stage non-small cell lung cancer.

In its sample, this clonotype ranks as medium-sized. J is TRBJ2-7 and V is TRBV19; TRBD2 matches 11 bases. Looked up from germline, CDR1 is LNHDA and CDR2 is SQIVND (reference sequence). This CDR3 has 13 amino acids. V dropped 9 bases and J dropped 7; count of bases not matched to a gene: 8. This chain's CDR3 is CASSTSGRGEQYF. The CDR3 coding sequence is TGTGCCAGCTCCACTAGCGGGAGAGGGGAGCAGTACTTC.

This clonotype is medium-sized within its sample. This rearrangement joins TRBV24-1 to TRBJ1-1; 8 bases line up with TRBD1. Germline V gene lookup returns CDR1 KGHDR and CDR2 SFDVKD. This CDR3 is 16 amino acids long. J gave up 3 bases and V 4 bases, and 9 bases lay outside the gene matches. The CDR3 nucleotides are TGTGCCACCAGTGACTGTGCGACAGGGGAGGACACTGAAGCTTTCTTT. As protein: CATSDCATGEDTEAFF.

This clonotype has a count of ten or more. This chain uses TRBV28 with TRBJ1-2; D uncertain. V was clipped by 10 bases and J by 2 bases, with 8 bases between them. CDR1 is MDHEN, CDR2 SYDVKM, per germline. The CDR3 runs to 11 residues. This CDR3 is CATIRNYGYTF. The CDR3 coding sequence is TGTGCCACAATAAGAAACTATGGCTACACCTTC.

This clonotype was recorded many times. The rearrangement joins TRBV14 to TRBJ2-2; no clear D gene. This CDR3 contains 12 residues. V was clipped by 5 bases and J by 6 bases, with 7 bases between them. Germline lookup yields CDR1 SGHDN and CDR2 FVKESK. The CDR3 DNA sequence: TGTGCCAGCAGCTACCTGCCCGGGGAGCTGTTTTTT. This translates into CASSYLPGELFF.

This clonotype is judged medium-sized. The chain carries TRBV5-4 and TRBJ2-2, with TRBD2 matching 8 bases. V was clipped by 4 bases and J by 0 bases; unmatched bases: 2. CDR3 length: 15 residues. Germline lookup yields CDR1 SGHNT and CDR2 YYREEE (reference sequence). CDR3: CASSPGLANTGELFF. The DNA of the CDR3 is TGTGCCAGCAGCCCGGGACTAGCGAACACCGGGGAGCTGTTTTTT.

This clonotype was observed a single time. A read error is possible here, since a much larger clone lies one base away. V and J are TRBV11-2 and TRBJ2-3; D not certain. CDR3 length: 15 amino acids. V lost 0 bases and J 4 bases, leaving 11 bases between the germline ends. Germline V gives CDR1 SGHAT, CDR2 FQNNGV. The CDR3 loop reads CASSLEPGYADTQYF. In nucleotides, the CDR3 is TGTGCCAGCAGCTTAGAACCGGGCTACGCAGATACGCAGTATTTT.

This clonotype is large by share. This chain connects TRBV4-2 to TRBJ1-1; D not certain. The CDR3 totals 13 residues. CDR1 LGHNA and CDR2 YNFKEQ come from the germline V gene. V was pared by 0 bases and J by 4 bases, with 6 bases between. DNA for the CDR3: TGTGCCAGCAGCCAAGACCAAGCCACTGAAGCTTTCTTT. This encodes CASSQDQATEAFF.

The rearrangement uses TRBV11-2 and TRBJ2-3; 9 bases agree with TRBD2. Germline trimming cut 1 base from V and 4 bases from J; bases unmatched to any gene: 3. This CDR3 has 15 amino acids. CDR1 is SGHAT and CDR2 is FQNNGV in the germline V gene. CDR3 DNA: TGTGCCAGCAGCTTAGGGACTAGCGTGGCAGATACGCAGTATTTT. Translating it yields CASSLGTSVADTQYF. Combining the CDR3 with reference TRBV11-2 and TRBJ2-3 gives the whole variable domain EAGVAQSPRYKIIEKRQSVAFWCNPISGHATLYWYQQILGQGPKLLIQFQNNGVVDDSQLPKDRFSAERLKGVDSTLKIQPAKLEDSAVYLCASSLGTSVADTQYFGPGTRLTVL.

This clonotype is medium-sized. V usage is TRBV2 and J usage is TRBJ2-7, with D maybe TRBD2 (6 bases). The V end was cut by 8 bases, the J end by 0 bases, with 11 bases between. Germline CDR1 and CDR2: SNHLY and FYNNEI. The CDR3 length is 13 residues. CDR3 DNA: TGTGCCAGCGGCCGGGACTTCTCCTACGAGCAGTACTTC. Encoded protein: CASGRDFSYEQYF.

This sequence joins TRBV7-6 and TRBJ2-3; 12 bases are a match to TRBD1. Germline lookup yields CDR1 SGHVS and CDR2 FNYEAQ. V shed 1 base and J 6 bases; nucleotides not matched to a gene: 11. The CDR3 loop spans 18 amino acids. For the CDR3, the DNA is TGTGCCAGCAGCTTAGGCGGGTGGGGGACAGGGGGCATGGATACGCAGTATTTT. Its translation: CASSLGGWGTGGMDTQYF.

This clonotype was picked up many times. The chain has TRBV30 and TRBJ1-3; D is unclear. Trimming took 8 bases from V and 2 from J, leaving 13 bases between them. CDR3 length: 13 amino acids. In germline, CDR1 is GTSNPN, CDR2 SVGIG (reference sequence). DNA of the CDR3: TGTGCCCCGAAAGGAGAGACTGGAAACACCATATATTTT. The encoded protein is CAPKGETGNTIYF. Filled out from reference TRBV30 and TRBJ1-3, the complete variable domain reads SQTIHQWPATLVQPVGSPLSLECTVEGTSNPNLYWYRQAAGRGLQLLFYSVGIGQISSEVPQNLSASRPQDRQFILSSKKLLLSDSGFYLCAPKGETGNTIYFGEGSWLTVV.

This clonotype is judged medium-sized. The genes are TRBV14 and TRBJ2-3; 12 bases match TRBD2. The CDR3 covers 16 residues. The germline gives CDR1 SGHDN, CDR2 FVKESK. V lost 5 bases to trimming and J lost 3 bases; unmatched junction nucleotides: 6. As DNA, the CDR3 is TGTGCCAGCAGCTCCTGGACTAGCGGGATGACAGATACGCAGTATTTT. Residues: CASSSWTSGMTDTQYF. The full variable domain, completed using reference TRBV14 and TRBJ2-3, is EAGVTQFPSHSVIEKGQTVTLRCDPISGHDNLYWYRRVMGKEIKFLLHFVKESKQDESGMPNNRFLAERTGGTYSTLKVQPAELEDSGVYFCASSSWTSGMTDTQYFGPGTRLTVL.

This clonotype was counted at least ten times. The CDR3 DNA reads as TGCGCCAGCAGCTTTATCCAGGGTGATACGCAGTATTTT. It translates to CASSFIQGDTQYF. The chain joins TRBV5-1 to TRBJ2-3; the D gene is possibly TRBD1 (5 bases). This CDR3 has 13 residues. V was pared by 2 bases and J by 6 bases, with 10 bases between. The germline V gene has CDR1 SGHRS and CDR2 YFSETQ.

The table lists this clonotype with many counts. The chain is built from TRBV28 and TRBJ2-5; no definite D call. The germline V gene encodes CDR1 MDHEN and CDR2 SYDVKM. V was cut by 8 bases and J by 2 bases, with 6 bases left in between. CDR3 length: 11 residues. CDR3 in amino acids: CASSPQETQYF. The CDR3 nucleotides are TGTGCCAGCTCCCCGCAAGAGACCCAGTACTTC.

This clonotype was detected many times. Mismatch with germline at one junction end may stem from a read error. The chain carries TRBV6-1 and TRBJ1-2; 7 bases agree with TRBD1. This CDR3 contains 13 residues. The germline gives CDR1 MNHNS, CDR2 SASEGT. CDR3 protein: CASSEGQGYGYNF. DNA for the CDR3: TGTGCCAGCAGTGAAGGACAGGGCTATGGCTACAACTTC.

This clonotype is medium-sized within its sample. The chain uses TRBV12-5 and TRBJ2-3; D ambiguous. Germline V CDR1 and CDR2: LGHNT, FRNRAP. This CDR3 region has 15 residues. The ends were cut back, 7 bases at V and 6 bases at J, with 20 bases in the middle. CDR3 sequence reads: CASEMLLDLRDTQYF. The CDR3 nucleotides are TGTGCTAGTGAGATGCTCCTAGACCTGCGGGATACGCAGTATTTT.

This clonotype is medium-sized. This chain joins TRBV7-2 and TRBJ1-6, with TRBD1 as a possible D gene (6 bases). The CDR3 runs to 14 residues. CDR1 is SGHTA and CDR2 is FQGNSA in the germline V gene. V was clipped by 5 bases and J by 2 bases, with 7 bases between them. This chain's CDR3 is CASSHRAYNSPLHF. The CDR3 bases are TGTGCCAGCAGCCACAGGGCCTATAATTCACCCCTCCACTTT.

There are many counts of this clonotype. Possible read error: a much larger clone is one base away. The genes are TRBV5-1 and TRBJ1-2; no firm D call. The CDR3 runs to 15 residues. The germline gives CDR1 SGHRS, CDR2 YFSETQ. The chain's CDR3 is CASSPAGWGNYGYNF. Here the CDR3 DNA reads TGCGCCAGCAGCCCGGCAGGTTGGGGAAACTATGGCTACAACTTC.

V is TRBV11-3 and J is TRBJ2-2; maybe TRBD1 (7 bases). Trimming took 3 bases from V and 5 from J, leaving 10 bases between them. CDR3 length equals 14 residues. Germline lookup yields CDR1 SGHNT and CDR2 YENEEA. The CDR3 bases are TGTGCCAGCAGCTTGGAGGGGGCTACCGGGGAGCTGTTTTTT. Its protein product is CASSLEGATGELFF.

This clonotype has ten or more counts. The chain has TRBV6-5 and TRBJ1-4, with D unclear. This CDR3 has 15 amino acids. V was pared by 3 bases and J by 7 bases, with 15 bases between. Germline lookup yields CDR1 MNHEY and CDR2 SVGAGI. The CDR3 region is CASSYAGLVGEKLFF. DNA for the CDR3: TGTGCCAGCAGTTATGCGGGATTAGTGGGTGAAAAACTGTTTTTT.

This clonotype ranks as medium-sized. The gene calls are TRBV29-1 and TRBJ1-4; 8 nucleotides align to TRBD1. In germline, CDR1 is SQVTM, CDR2 ANQGSEA. J was trimmed by 5 bases and V by 7 bases; bases with no gene match: 3. The CDR3 is 12 residues long. CDR3 region: CSANRGNEKLFF. For the CDR3, the DNA is TGCAGCGCGAACAGGGGGAATGAAAAACTGTTTTTT.

This clonotype was recorded at least ten times. The chain couples TRBV3-1 to TRBJ2-3; 7 bases line up with TRBD2. CDR1 is LGHDT, CDR2 YNNKEL, per germline (reference sequence). Trimming at V came to 3 bases and at J to 8 bases, leaving 8 bases not matched to a gene. This CDR3 has 14 residues. The CDR3 nucleotides are TGTGCCAGCAGCCATGAAGGCGGGAGAGCTACGCAGTATTTT. Translated: CASSHEGGRATQYF.

By sample fraction, this clonotype is medium-sized. The gene calls are TRBV12-3 or TRBV12-4 and TRBJ1-1; D ambiguous. The CDR3 extends over 13 amino acids. Trimming stripped 7 bases from V and 4 bases from J, with 13 bases between. The CDR3: CASTKQMGTEAFF. CDR3 in DNA: TGTGCCAGCACCAAACAAATGGGCACTGAAGCTTTCTTT.

The sample holds a few counts of this clonotype. V and J are TRBV7-9 and TRBJ1-4, with D maybe TRBD1 (6 bases). Germline CDR1 SEHNR, CDR2 FQNEAQ (reference sequence). V lost 4 bases and J lost 7, with 19 bases in between. This CDR3 spans 16 amino acids. The CDR3 DNA follows: TGTGCCAGCAGCTCTAAGGACAGCTTGCGGGGTGAAAAACTGTTTTTT. Residues: CASSSKDSLRGEKLFF. The full variable domain, completed using reference TRBV7-9 and TRBJ1-4, is DTGVSQNPRHKITKRGQNVTFRCDPISEHNRLYWYRQTLGQGPEFLTYFQNEAQLEKSRLLSDRFSAERPKGSFSTLEIQRTEQGDSAMYLCASSSKDSLRGEKLFFGSGTQLSVL.

This clonotype has more than one count but fewer than ten. V is TRBV20-1 and J is TRBJ1-1, with D possibly matching TRBD1 (6 bases). The germline V gene has CDR1 DFQATT and CDR2 SNEGSKA (reference sequence). Between the trimmed V and J ends, which lost 1 base and 1 base, there was a span of 13 bases. The CDR3 runs 15 residues. DNA of the CDR3: TGCAGTGCTAGAGCGGGGGCCTGGGCGAACACTGAAGCTTTCTTT. It is translated as CSARAGAWANTEAFF.

This clonotype qualifies as medium-sized. A much larger clone is a single base away; this may be a read error. The chain has TRBV28 and TRBJ1-2; tentative D call: TRBD1 (5 bases). CDR1 is MDHEN, CDR2 SYDVKM, per germline. The CDR3 totals 16 residues. The CDR3 spells CASSFLPGGVKNGYNF. The CDR3 DNA is TGTGCCAGCAGCTTCCTACCTGGAGGGGTAAAAAATGGCTACAACTTC.

In this sample, this clonotype turned up many times. The rearrangement joins TRBV20-1 to TRBJ2-7; D remains ambiguous. The CDR3 contains 13 residues. From germline, CDR1 is DFQATT and CDR2 SNEGSKA (reference sequence). Trimming removed 3 bases at V and 2 bases at J, with 11 bases between. The CDR3, as DNA: TGCAGTGCTAGTGATCTGATTACCTACGAGCAGTACTTC. Translation gives CSASDLITYEQYF.

By frequency in the sample, this clonotype is medium-sized. This chain connects TRBV7-8 to TRBJ1-1; D remains unclear. CDR3 length equals 14 residues. Trimming left V 1 base short and J 0 bases short, with 6 bases between. Germline CDR1 reads SGHVS; CDR2 reads FQNEAQ. Here the CDR3 DNA reads TGTGCCAGCAGCTTAGTGCTCATGAACACTGAAGCTTTCTTT. Translating gives CASSLVLMNTEAFF.